This TCR beta chain was identified in a study of T-cell reconstitution after alpha-beta-depleted transplantation in children. This clonotype was seen many times. What it binds is unknown. The TCRbeta library incorporated unique molecular identifiers. TCRdb processed the PCR reads anew with MiXCR; each CDR3 protein has one entry. The sample yields about 300,000 distinct CDR3 sequences, over 7% seen once. Germline V gives CDR1 MDHEN, CDR2 SYDVKM. This CDR3 is 13 amino acids long. V lost 4 bases, J lost 6 bases, and 10 bases lay in between. Regarding the study as a whole: Reportedly, roughly two months post-transplant, alpha-beta T cells arose from several hundred expanded graft clones. At the one-year point after transplant, T-cell counts and TCRbeta diversity were found to come mostly from T cells that had been newly produced. Surviving thymic progenitors and recipient T cells were the source of high TCRbeta diversity at day 60 in some patients.

The origin of this receptor is a female patient aged 2 to 10 who had a stem cell transplant for Fanconi anemia, so the T cells may come from the graft donor. The chain recombines TRBV28 with TRBJ1-5, with D possibly being TRBD1 (6 bases). The sequencing used peripheral blood, collected 360 days after TCRalphabeta/CD19-depleted stem cell transplant. The CDR3 spells CASSSTGLQPQHF. In DNA, the CDR3 is TGTGCCAGCAGTTCGACAGGTCTTCAGCCCCAGCATTTT.